This T cell receptor beta chain is drawn from a study of T-cell reconstitution after alpha-beta-depleted transplantation in children listed by TCRdb under 2016. Background for the entire study: Using TCR repertoire profiling, the study followed T-cell immune reconstitution in a quantitative way in children after TCRalphabeta/CD19-depleted allogeneic hematopoietic cell transplantation.

To note about this clonotype: Its antigen is currently not known. Base qualities are not provided; no much larger clone lies one nucleotide away.

V is cut by 5 bases and J by 1 base, and the space between the germline ends is 14 bases. Taken from cysteine to phenylalanine, the CDR3 has 15 residues. Only the CDR3 portion is preserved as DNA: 45 bases, with reading frame beginning at the first base. CDR1 is given as SGHAT and CDR2 as FQNNGV, both from the germline V gene. Libraries were constructed by PCR. Sequencing took place on an Illumina HiSeq 2500. Molecular barcoding was employed in the preparation of TCR libraries, with unique molecular identifiers being used to normalize TCRbeta repertoire quantification. TCRdb reanalyzed the raw reads on its own, using fastp at Q25 for trimming and MiXCR for clone calling, and kept in-frame beta chains. Here each entry gathers all rows of one CDR3 protein and keeps the most common genes and DNA. This sample is represented by 190,000 or so distinct CDR3 sequences; 6.5% to 7.5% of them were singletons. 3% of the sample is held by the ten biggest clonotypes.

This receptor was identified in a human donor who donated a stem cell graft to a child with Wiskott-Aldrich syndrome. This chain is built from TRBV11-2 and TRBJ1-1, and TRBD1 may be the D gene, going by 5 matching bases. The sample in question was PBMCs from the stem cell graft donor, obtained from the stem cell graft. The sequence in DNA is TGTGCCAGCAGCCGTGGACCCCAGGGGAACACTGAAGCTTTCTTT. Its translation is CASSRGPQGNTEAFF.